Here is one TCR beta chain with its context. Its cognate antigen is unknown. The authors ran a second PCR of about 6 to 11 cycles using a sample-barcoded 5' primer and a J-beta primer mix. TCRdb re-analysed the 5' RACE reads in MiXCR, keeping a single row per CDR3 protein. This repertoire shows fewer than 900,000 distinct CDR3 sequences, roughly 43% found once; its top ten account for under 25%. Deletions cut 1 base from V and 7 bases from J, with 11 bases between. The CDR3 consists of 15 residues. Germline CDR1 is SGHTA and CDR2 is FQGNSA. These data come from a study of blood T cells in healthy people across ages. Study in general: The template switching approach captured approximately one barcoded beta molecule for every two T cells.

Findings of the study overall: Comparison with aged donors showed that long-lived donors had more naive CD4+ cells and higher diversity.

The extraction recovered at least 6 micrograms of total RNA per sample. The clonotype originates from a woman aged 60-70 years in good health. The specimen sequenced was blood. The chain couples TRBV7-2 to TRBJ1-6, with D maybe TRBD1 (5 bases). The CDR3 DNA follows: TGTGCCAGCAGCTTAGATGGGGGGTTCAATTCACCCCTCCACTTT. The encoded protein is CASSLDGGFNSPLHF.